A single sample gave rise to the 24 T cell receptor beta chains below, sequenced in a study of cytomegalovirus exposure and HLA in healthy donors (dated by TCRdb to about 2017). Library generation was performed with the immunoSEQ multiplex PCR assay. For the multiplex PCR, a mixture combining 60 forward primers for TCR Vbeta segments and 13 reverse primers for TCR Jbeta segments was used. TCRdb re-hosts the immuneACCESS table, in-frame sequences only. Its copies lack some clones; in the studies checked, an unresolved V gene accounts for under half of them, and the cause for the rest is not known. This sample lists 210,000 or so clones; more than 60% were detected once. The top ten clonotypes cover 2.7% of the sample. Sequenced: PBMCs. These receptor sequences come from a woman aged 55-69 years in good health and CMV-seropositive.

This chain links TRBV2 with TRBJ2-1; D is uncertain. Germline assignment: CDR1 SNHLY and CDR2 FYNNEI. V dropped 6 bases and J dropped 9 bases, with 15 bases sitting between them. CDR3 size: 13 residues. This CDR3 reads CASSVAPSGEQFF. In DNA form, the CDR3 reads TGTGCCAGCAGCGTAGCCCCCTCGGGTGAGCAGTTCTTC. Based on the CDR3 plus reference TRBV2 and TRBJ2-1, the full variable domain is EPEVTQTPSHQVTQMGQEVILRCVPISNHLYFYWYRQILGQKVEFLVSFYNNEISEKSEIFDDQFSVERPDGSNFTLKIRSTKLEDSAMYFCASSVAPSGEQFFGPGTRLTVL.

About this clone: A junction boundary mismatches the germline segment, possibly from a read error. CDR3 nucleotides: TGTGCCAGCTCGCCACTGACTAGAGATGAGCAGTTCTTC. Translating it yields CASSPLTRDEQFF. V gene TRBV18 combines with J gene TRBJ2-1; D might be TRBD2 (6 bases). The CDR3 totals 13 residues. Per the germline V gene, CDR1 is KGHSH and CDR2 is LQKENI. The whole variable domain, remainder taken from reference TRBV18 and TRBJ2-1, is NAGVMQNPRHLVRRRGQEARLRCSPMKGHSHVYWYRQLPEEGLKFMVYLQKENIIDESGMPKERFSAEFPKEGPSILRIQQVVRGDSAAYFCASSPLTRDEQFFGPGTRLTVL.

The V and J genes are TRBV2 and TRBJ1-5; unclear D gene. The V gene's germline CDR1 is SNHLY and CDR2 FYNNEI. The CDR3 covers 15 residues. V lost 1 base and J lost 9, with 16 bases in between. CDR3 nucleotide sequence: TGTGCCAGCAGTGAAGTTCTGAGGGCAAGGGTGCCCCAGCATTTT. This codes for CASSEVLRARVPQHF. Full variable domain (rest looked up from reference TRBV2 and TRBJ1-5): EPEVTQTPSHQVTQMGQEVILRCVPISNHLYFYWYRQILGQKVEFLVSFYNNEISEKSEIFDDQFSVERPDGSNFTLKIRSTKLEDSAMYFCASSEVLRARVPQHFGDGTRLSIL.

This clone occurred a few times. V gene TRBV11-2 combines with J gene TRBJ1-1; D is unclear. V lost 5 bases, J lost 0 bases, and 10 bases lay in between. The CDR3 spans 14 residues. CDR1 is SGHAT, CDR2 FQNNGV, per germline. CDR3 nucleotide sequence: TGTGCCAGCAGCCCCACAGTCATGAACACTGAAGCTTTCTTT. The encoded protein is CASSPTVMNTEAFF.

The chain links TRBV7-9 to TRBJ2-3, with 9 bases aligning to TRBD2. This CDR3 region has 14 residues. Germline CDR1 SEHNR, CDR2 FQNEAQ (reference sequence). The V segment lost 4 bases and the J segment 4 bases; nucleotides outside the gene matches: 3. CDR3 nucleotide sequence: TGTGCCAGCAGCTCGGGACTAGCTCCAGATACGCAGTATTTT. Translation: CASSSGLAPDTQYF.

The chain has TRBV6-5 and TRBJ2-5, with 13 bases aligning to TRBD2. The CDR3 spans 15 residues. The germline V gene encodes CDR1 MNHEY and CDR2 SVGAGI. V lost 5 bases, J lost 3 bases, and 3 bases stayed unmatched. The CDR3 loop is CASSRGTSGKETQYF. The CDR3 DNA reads TGTGCCAGCAGTCGGGGGACTAGCGGGAAAGAGACCCAGTACTTC.

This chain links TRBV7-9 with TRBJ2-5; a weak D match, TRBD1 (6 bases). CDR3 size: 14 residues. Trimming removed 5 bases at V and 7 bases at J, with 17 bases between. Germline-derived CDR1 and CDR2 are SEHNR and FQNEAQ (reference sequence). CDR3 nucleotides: TGTGCCAGCAGCCACAGGGACCCCCCTAGGACCCAGTACTTC. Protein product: CASSHRDPPRTQYF.

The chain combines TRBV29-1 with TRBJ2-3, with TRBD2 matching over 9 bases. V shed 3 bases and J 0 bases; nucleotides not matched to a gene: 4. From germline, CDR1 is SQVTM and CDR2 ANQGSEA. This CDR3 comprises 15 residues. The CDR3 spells CSVESSGGSTDTQYF. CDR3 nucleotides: TGCAGCGTTGAGAGTAGCGGGGGAAGCACAGATACGCAGTATTTT.

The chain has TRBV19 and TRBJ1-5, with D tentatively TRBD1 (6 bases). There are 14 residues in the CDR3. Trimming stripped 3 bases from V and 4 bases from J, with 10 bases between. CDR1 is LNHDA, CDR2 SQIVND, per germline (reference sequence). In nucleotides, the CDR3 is TGTGCCAGTAGTATTTTAAGGGGGAATCAGCCCCAGCATTTT. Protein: CASSILRGNQPQHF.

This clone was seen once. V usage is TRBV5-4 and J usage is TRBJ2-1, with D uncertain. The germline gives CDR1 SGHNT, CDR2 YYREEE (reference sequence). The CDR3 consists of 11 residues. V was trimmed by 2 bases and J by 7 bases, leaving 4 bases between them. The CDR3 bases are TGTGCCAGCAGCTTCCAAAATGAGCAGTTCTTC. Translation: CASSFQNEQFF.

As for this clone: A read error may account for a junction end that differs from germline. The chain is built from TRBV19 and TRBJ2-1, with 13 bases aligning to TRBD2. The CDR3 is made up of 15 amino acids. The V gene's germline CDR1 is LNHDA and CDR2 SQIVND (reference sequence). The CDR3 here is CAGRTGLAGVGGQFF. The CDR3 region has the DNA TGTGCCGGTAGGACAGGACTAGCGGGAGTAGGTGGGCAGTTCTTC.

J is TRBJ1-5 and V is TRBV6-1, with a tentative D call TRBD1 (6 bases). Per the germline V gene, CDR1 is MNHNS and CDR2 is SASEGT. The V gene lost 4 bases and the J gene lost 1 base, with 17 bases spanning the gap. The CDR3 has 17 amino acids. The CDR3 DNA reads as TGTGCCAGCAGTGTCGACAGGCCAAAGAGGAGCAATCAGCCCCAGCATTTT. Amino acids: CASSVDRPKRSNQPQHF.

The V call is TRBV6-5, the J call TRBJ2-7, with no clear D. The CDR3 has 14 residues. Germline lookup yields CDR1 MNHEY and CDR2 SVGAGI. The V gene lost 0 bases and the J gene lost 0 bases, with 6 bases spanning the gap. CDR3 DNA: TGTGCCAGCAGTTACTCAGACACCTCCTACGAGCAGTACTTC. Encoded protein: CASSYSDTSYEQYF.

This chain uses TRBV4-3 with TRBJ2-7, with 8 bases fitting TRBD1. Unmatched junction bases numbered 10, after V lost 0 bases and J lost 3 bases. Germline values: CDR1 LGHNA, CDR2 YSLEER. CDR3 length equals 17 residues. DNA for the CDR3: TGCGCCAGCAGCCAAGAGTTACAGGGGGTTTGGAACTACGAGCAGTACTTC. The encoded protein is CASSQELQGVWNYEQYF.

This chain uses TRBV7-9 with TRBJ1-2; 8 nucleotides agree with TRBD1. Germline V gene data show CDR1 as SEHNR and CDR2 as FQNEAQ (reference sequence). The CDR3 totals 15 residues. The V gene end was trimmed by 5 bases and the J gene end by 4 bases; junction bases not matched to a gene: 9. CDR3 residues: CASSLRTGPSYGYTF. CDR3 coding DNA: TGTGCCAGCAGCCTACGGACAGGGCCCAGCTATGGCTACACCTTC.

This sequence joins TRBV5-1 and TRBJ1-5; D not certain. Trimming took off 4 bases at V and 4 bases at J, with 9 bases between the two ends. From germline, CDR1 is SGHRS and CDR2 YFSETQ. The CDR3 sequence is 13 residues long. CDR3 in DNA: TGCGCCAGCAGCATGGATCCTAATCAGCCCCAGCATTTT. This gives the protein CASSMDPNQPQHF.

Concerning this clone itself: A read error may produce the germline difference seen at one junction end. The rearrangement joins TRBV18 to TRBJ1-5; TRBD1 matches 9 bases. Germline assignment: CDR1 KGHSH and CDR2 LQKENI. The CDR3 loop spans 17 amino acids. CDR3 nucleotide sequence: TGTGCCAGCTCCTCGGAAGGGAACAGGGGGCGGAATCGGCCCCAGCATTTT. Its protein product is CASSSEGNRGRNRPQHF.

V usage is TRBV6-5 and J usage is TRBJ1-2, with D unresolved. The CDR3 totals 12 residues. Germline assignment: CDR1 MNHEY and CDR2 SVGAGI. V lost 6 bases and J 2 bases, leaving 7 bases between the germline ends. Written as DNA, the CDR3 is TGTGCCAGCAGCCTAAAGAACTATGGCTACACCTTC. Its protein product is CASSLKNYGYTF.

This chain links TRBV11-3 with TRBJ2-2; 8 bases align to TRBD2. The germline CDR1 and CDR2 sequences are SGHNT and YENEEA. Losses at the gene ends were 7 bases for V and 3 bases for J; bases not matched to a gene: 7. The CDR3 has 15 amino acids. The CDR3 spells CASTQSGSHTGELFF. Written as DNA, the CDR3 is TGTGCCAGCACCCAAAGCGGGAGCCACACCGGGGAGCTGTTTTTT. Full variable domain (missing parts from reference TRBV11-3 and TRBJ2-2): EAGVVQSPRYKIIEKKQPVAFWCNPISGHNTLYWYLQNLGQGPELLIRYENEEAVDDSQLPKDRFSAERLKGVDSTLKIQPAELGDSAVYLCASTQSGSHTGELFFGEGSRLTVL.

CDR3 sequence (DNA): TGCGCCAGCAGCCAGGCGGACAGGGCCGGGGCCAACGTCCTGACTTTC. Translating gives CASSQADRAGANVLTF. V usage is TRBV4-3 and J usage is TRBJ2-6; 8 bases line up with TRBD1. V lost 3 bases to trimming and J lost 4 bases; unmatched junction nucleotides: 5. This CDR3 has 16 amino acids. The V gene's germline CDR1 is LGHNA and CDR2 YSLEER.

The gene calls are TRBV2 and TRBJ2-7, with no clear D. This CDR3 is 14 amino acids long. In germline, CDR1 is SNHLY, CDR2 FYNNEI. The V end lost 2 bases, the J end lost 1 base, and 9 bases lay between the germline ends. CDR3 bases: TGTGCCAGCAGTGAAACAGTTACTTCCTACGAGCAGTACTTC. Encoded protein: CASSETVTSYEQYF.

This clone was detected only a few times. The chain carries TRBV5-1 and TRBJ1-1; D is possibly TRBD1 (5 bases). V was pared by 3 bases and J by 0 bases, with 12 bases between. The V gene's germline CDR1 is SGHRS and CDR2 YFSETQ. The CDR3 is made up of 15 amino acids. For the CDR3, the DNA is TGCGCCAGCAGCTCAAACGGGGGGATGAACACTGAAGCTTTCTTT. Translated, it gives CASSSNGGMNTEAFF.

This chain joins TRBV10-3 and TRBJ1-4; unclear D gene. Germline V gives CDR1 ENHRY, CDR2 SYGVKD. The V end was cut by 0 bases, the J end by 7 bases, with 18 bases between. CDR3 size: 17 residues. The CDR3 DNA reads TGTGCCATCAGTGAGTCTGCGAACCGGGGATCGAGTGAAAAACTGTTTTTT. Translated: CAISESANRGSSEKLFF.

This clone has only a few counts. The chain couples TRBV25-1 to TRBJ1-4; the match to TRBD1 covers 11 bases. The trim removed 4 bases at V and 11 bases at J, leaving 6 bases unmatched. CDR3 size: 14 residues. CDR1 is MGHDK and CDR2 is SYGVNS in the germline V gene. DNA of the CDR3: TGTGCCAGCAGTGGGGGACAGGGGGTTGGGAAACTGTTTTTT. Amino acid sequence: CASSGGQGVGKLFF. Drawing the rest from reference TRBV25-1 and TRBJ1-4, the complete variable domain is EADIYQTPRYLVIGTGKKITLECSQTMGHDKMYWYQQDPGMELHLIHYSYGVNSTEKGDLSSESTVSRIRTEHFPLTLESARPSHTSQYLCASSGGQGVGKLFFGSGTQLSVL.